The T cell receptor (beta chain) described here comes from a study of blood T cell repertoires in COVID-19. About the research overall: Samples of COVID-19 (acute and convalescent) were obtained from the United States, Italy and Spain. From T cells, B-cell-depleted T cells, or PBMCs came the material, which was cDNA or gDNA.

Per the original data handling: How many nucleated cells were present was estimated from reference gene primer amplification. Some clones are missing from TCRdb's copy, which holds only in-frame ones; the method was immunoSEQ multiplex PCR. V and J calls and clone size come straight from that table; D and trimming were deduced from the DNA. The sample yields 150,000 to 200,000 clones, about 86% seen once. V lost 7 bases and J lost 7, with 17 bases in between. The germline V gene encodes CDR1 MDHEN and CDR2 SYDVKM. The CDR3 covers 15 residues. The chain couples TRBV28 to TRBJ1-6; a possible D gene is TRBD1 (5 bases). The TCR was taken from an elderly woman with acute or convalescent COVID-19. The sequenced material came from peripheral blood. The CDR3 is CASNGGTHGNSPLHF. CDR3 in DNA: TGTGCCAGCAACGGAGGGACTCATGGCAATTCACCCCTCCACTTT.